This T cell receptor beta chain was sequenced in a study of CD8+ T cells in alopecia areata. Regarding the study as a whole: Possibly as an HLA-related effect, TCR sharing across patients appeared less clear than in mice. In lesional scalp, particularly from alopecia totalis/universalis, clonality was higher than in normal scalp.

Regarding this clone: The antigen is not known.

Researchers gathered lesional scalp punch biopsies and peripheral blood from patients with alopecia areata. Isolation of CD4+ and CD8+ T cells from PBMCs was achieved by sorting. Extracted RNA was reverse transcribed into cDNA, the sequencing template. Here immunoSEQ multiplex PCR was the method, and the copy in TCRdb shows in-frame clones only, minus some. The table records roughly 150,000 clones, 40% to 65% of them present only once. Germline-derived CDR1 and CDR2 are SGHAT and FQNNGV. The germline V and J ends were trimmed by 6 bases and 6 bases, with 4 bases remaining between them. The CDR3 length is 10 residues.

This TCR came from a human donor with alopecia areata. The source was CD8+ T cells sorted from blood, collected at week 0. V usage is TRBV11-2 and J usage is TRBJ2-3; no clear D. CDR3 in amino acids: CASSEDTQYF. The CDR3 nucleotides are TGTGCCAGCAGTGAGGATACGCAGTATTTT.